Presented here are 28 T cell receptor beta chains from one specimen sequenced in a study of blood T cell repertoires in COVID-19. Sequenced by immunoSEQ multiplex PCR; TCRdb stores in-frame clones only, minus some. The data hold around 140,000 clones, with roughly four fifths observed a single time. Sequenced: peripheral blood. These receptors were obtained from a human donor with acute or convalescent COVID-19. The donor label of this sample is uncertain.

The V call is TRBV4-3, the J call TRBJ1-3; 7 bases align to TRBD1. The germline V gene has CDR1 LGHNA and CDR2 YSLEER. V shed 4 bases, J shed 0 bases, and the junction held 12 bases outside the gene matches. This CDR3 has 18 residues. The CDR3 coding sequence is TGCGCCAGCAGCCGCCAAGGTCGGGACAGCCTCTCTGGAAACACCATATATTTT. Protein product: CASSRQGRDSLSGNTIYF.

V and J are TRBV6-2 or TRBV6-3 and TRBJ2-3, with D perhaps matching TRBD2 (6 bases). CDR3 length: 17 amino acids. The germline V and J ends were trimmed by 2 bases and 7 bases, with 22 bases remaining between them. Germline V gives CDR1 MNHEY, CDR2 SVGEGT. The CDR3 DNA sequence: TGTGCCAGCAGTTACGGACTACCCGGGGGTCGTAAAAATACGCAGTATTTT. Protein product: CASSYGLPGGRKNTQYF.

The chain joins TRBV15 to TRBJ1-3; tentative D call: TRBD1 (5 bases). Trimming shortened V by 3 bases and J by 0 bases, and 9 bases separated the two germline ends. The CDR3 spans 15 residues. Germline loops: CDR1 LNHNV, CDR2 YYDKDF (reference sequence). The CDR3 DNA sequence: TGTGCCACCAGCAGGGGGCCGGGCTCTGGAAACACCATATATTTT. It specifies CATSRGPGSGNTIYF.

This clone was recorded once. The chain is built from TRBV5-1 and TRBJ2-2, with a tentative D call TRBD2 (5 bases). Trimming took 5 bases from V and 6 from J, leaving 17 bases between them. Germline V gene data show CDR1 as SGHRS and CDR2 as YFSETQ. CDR3 size: 15 residues. The CDR3 nucleotides are TGCGCCAGCAGTTCCGACTATCTGGCGGCCGGGGAGCTGTTTTTT. This codes for CASSSDYLAAGELFF.

J is TRBJ2-3 and V is TRBV3-1 (or the pseudogene TRBV3-2); 16 bases align to TRBD2. Looked up from germline, CDR1 is LGHDT and CDR2 is YNNKEL (reference sequence). Trimming cost V 3 bases and J 3 bases; bases outside gene matches: 6. The CDR3 covers 18 residues. CDR3 in amino acids: CASSQPGLAGGPTDTQYF. CDR3 nucleotide sequence: TGTGCCAGCAGCCAGCCGGGACTAGCGGGGGGGCCGACAGATACGCAGTATTTT.

This clone was counted a few times. The chain employs TRBV25-1 and TRBJ1-3; the D gene is possibly TRBD1 (5 bases). The V gene's germline CDR1 is MGHDK and CDR2 SYGVNS. V shed 6 bases and J shed 8 bases, with 17 bases lying between them. The CDR3 contains 14 residues. The DNA for the CDR3 is TGTGCCAGCAGCCCTAAGGGAGGGGCGGACACCATATATTTT. It translates to CASSPKGGADTIYF.

J is TRBJ2-3 and V is TRBV7-6; tentatively, D is TRBD2 (6 bases). V was trimmed by 5 bases and J by 2 bases, leaving 20 bases between them. The CDR3 runs to 17 residues. Germline CDR1 is SGHVS and CDR2 is FNYEAQ. In DNA form, the CDR3 reads TGTGCCAGCAGCCCCTACGATAGAATGGACTACACAGATACGCAGTATTTT. Amino acid sequence: CASSPYDRMDYTDTQYF.

The chain couples TRBV7-9 to TRBJ1-2; unclear D gene. The CDR3 totals 16 residues. Germline V CDR1 and CDR2: SEHNR, FQNEAQ (reference sequence). V was cut by 1 base and J by 3 bases, with 15 bases left in between. CDR3 in amino acids: CASSLDGNFIDYGYTF. The CDR3 region has the DNA TGTGCCAGCAGCTTAGACGGTAATTTTATAGACTATGGCTACACCTTC.

The genes are TRBV7-8 and TRBJ2-7; possibly TRBD1 for D (6 bases). CDR1 SGHVS and CDR2 FQNEAQ come from the germline V gene. V dropped 0 bases and J dropped 2 bases, with 11 bases sitting between them. The CDR3 runs 15 residues. The CDR3 reads CASSLARDKTYEQYF. In nucleotides, the CDR3 is TGTGCCAGCAGCTTAGCACGGGACAAAACCTACGAGCAGTACTTC.

The chain has TRBV5-1 and TRBJ1-4, with 7 positions matching TRBD1. The CDR3 covers 16 residues. CDR1 and CDR2 from the germline V gene are SGHRS and YFSETQ. The V segment lost 1 base and the J segment 0 bases; nucleotides outside the gene matches: 3. In DNA, the CDR3 is TGCGCCAGCAGCTTGAGGGACAGCTCAACTAATGAAAAACTGTTTTTT. It codes for CASSLRDSSTNEKLFF. The entire variable domain, with the rest obtained from reference TRBV5-1 and TRBJ1-4, is as follows: KAGVTQTPRYLIKTRGQQVTLSCSPISGHRSVSWYQQTPGQGLQFLFEYFSETQRNKGNFPGRFSGRQFSNSRSEMNVSTLELGDSALYLCASSLRDSSTNEKLFFGSGTQLSVL.

This clone has just one count. This sequence joins TRBV5-1 and TRBJ1-3; maybe TRBD1 (5 bases). The CDR3 loop spans 16 amino acids. With 3 bases removed from V and 2 bases from J, the gap between germline ends came to 15 bases. Germline-derived CDR1 and CDR2 are SGHRS and YFSETQ. CDR3 in amino acids: CASSSDAGPAGNTIYF. The CDR3 nucleotides are TGCGCCAGCAGCTCGGACGCAGGGCCCGCTGGAAACACCATATATTTT.

The rearrangement joins TRBV6-2 or TRBV6-3 to TRBJ2-5; D gene unclear. The length of the CDR3 is 15 residues. In germline, CDR1 is MNHEY, CDR2 SVGEGT. The V and J ends lost 2 bases and 1 base respectively, with 11 bases between them. The CDR3: CASSYKRFTQETQYF. The CDR3 DNA is TGTGCCAGCAGTTACAAGAGGTTTACCCAAGAGACCCAGTACTTC.

This chain links TRBV4-2 with TRBJ1-2; a possible D gene is TRBD1 (6 bases). The CDR3 is 13 residues long. Germline values: CDR1 LGHNA, CDR2 YNFKEQ. V dropped 8 bases and J dropped 8 bases, with 18 bases sitting between them. CDR3: CASGRQERDGYTF. Here the CDR3 DNA reads TGTGCCAGCGGACGACAGGAGAGGGACGGCTACACCTTC.

The rearrangement links TRBV7-2 to TRBJ2-5, with D possibly being TRBD2 (6 bases). The CDR3 is 15 amino acids. Trimming removed 2 bases at V and 2 bases at J, with 12 bases between. Germline V lookup: CDR1 SGHTA, CDR2 FQGNSA. The CDR3 loop is CASSLIAGRQETQYF. CDR3 DNA sequence: TGTGCCAGCAGCTTAATTGCGGGGAGGCAAGAGACCCAGTACTTC. The variable domain in full, completed from reference TRBV7-2 and TRBJ2-5, reads GAGVSQSPSNKVTEKGKDVELRCDPISGHTALYWYRQSLGQGLEFLIYFQGNSAPDKSGLPSDRFSAERTGGSVSTLTIQRTQQEDSAVYLCASSLIAGRQETQYFGPGTRLLVL.

This clone has a handful of counts. V usage is TRBV9 and J usage is TRBJ1-6, with 8 bases matching TRBD1. The CDR3 is made up of 16 amino acids. Germline V lookup: CDR1 SGDLS, CDR2 YYNGEE. V shed 3 bases and J 14 bases; nucleotides not matched to a gene: 16. The CDR3 sequence is CASSGAGTGYNSALHF. In DNA, the CDR3 is TGTGCCAGCAGCGGAGCCGGGACAGGTTATAATTCGGCCCTCCACTTT.

This clone was seen just once. The chain has TRBV5-1 and TRBJ1-2; D perhaps matches TRBD1 (6 bases). V was pared by 4 bases and J by 8 bases, with 24 bases between. Germline V gene sequence: CDR1 SGHRS, CDR2 YFSETQ. CDR3 length: 16 amino acids. The CDR3 spells CASSQGGADLLGGYTF. The CDR3 region has the DNA TGCGCCAGCAGCCAAGGGGGTGCGGACCTTTTAGGAGGCTACACCTTC.

CDR3 in DNA: TGTGCCAGTAGTAGGGACAGGGTCGGAAATCAGCCCCAGCATTTT. This sequence encodes CASSRDRVGNQPQHF. The chain uses TRBV19 and TRBJ1-5, with 9 bases matching TRBD1. Germline values: CDR1 LNHDA, CDR2 SQIVND (reference sequence). The CDR3 is made up of 15 amino acids. V was pared by 4 bases and J by 4 bases, with 5 bases of the junction left unmatched.

In this sample, this clone turned up once. The chain is built from TRBV11-2 and TRBJ2-5; D remains unclear. The CDR3 is 16 residues long. Trimming removed 0 bases at V and 3 bases at J, with 14 bases between. The germline V gene encodes CDR1 SGHAT and CDR2 FQNNGV. In DNA form, the CDR3 reads TGTGCCAGCAGCTTAGAAATAAATACTTCCGAAGAGACCCAGTACTTC. Translation: CASSLEINTSEETQYF.

The count of this clone is one. The genes are TRBV30 and TRBJ2-2; maybe TRBD1 (6 bases). This CDR3 region has 18 residues. Germline CDR1 reads GTSNPN; CDR2 reads SVGIG (reference sequence). The germline V and J ends were trimmed by 3 bases and 2 bases, with 22 bases remaining between them. The CDR3 here is CAWSGYSGDLLNTGELFF. In DNA, the CDR3 is TGTGCCTGGAGCGGATATTCAGGGGACCTTCTAAACACCGGGGAGCTGTTTTTT.

This clone was observed a single time. The gene calls are TRBV6-5 and TRBJ2-7, with unresolved D. Between the trimmed V and J ends, which lost 7 bases and 4 bases, there was a span of 5 bases. CDR1 is MNHEY, CDR2 SVGAGI, per germline. This CDR3 is 10 amino acids long. The CDR3 DNA follows: TGTGCCAGCAAGGAGTACGAGCAGTACTTC. Encoded protein: CASKEYEQYF.

The chain links TRBV5-1 to TRBJ2-7; possibly TRBD2 for D (5 bases). This CDR3 contains 16 residues. V was clipped by 0 bases and J by 0 bases, with 13 bases between them. CDR1 and CDR2 from the germline V gene are SGHRS and YFSETQ. DNA of the CDR3: TGCGCCAGCAGCTTGGCTCCGGAGCGGAACTCCTACGAGCAGTACTTC. This translates into CASSLAPERNSYEQYF.

The rearrangement links TRBV6-2 or TRBV6-3 to TRBJ1-1; D is uncertain. Trimming took 5 bases from V and 5 from J, leaving 12 bases between them. The CDR3 sequence is 13 residues long. Germline V gene sequence: CDR1 MNHEY, CDR2 SVGEGT. The CDR3 DNA reads TGTGCCAGCAGTCGTCCGGGTTGGACTGAAGCTTTCTTT. As protein: CASSRPGWTEAFF.

The rearrangement joins TRBV7-2 to TRBJ2-7; unclear D gene. V gave up 2 bases and J gave up 2 bases, with 10 bases separating them. CDR3 length: 14 residues. Germline V gives CDR1 SGHTA, CDR2 FQGNSA. This chain's CDR3 is CASSLTGYTYEQYF. The CDR3 DNA reads as TGTGCCAGCAGCTTAACCGGGTACACCTACGAGCAGTACTTC.

V gene TRBV24-1 combines with J gene TRBJ1-3; no firm D call. The CDR3 spans 17 residues. Germline lookup yields CDR1 KGHDR and CDR2 SFDVKD. V gave up 4 bases and J gave up 1 base, with 16 bases separating them. CDR3 amino acids: CATSDCALEASGNTIYF. The CDR3 bases are TGTGCCACCAGTGACTGCGCCCTTGAGGCATCTGGAAACACCATATATTTT.

The chain joins TRBV7-9 to TRBJ1-5; D perhaps matches TRBD1 (5 bases). With 5 bases removed from V and 0 bases from J, the gap between germline ends came to 14 bases. This CDR3 has 16 amino acids. Germline V gene lookup returns CDR1 SEHNR and CDR2 FQNEAQ (reference sequence). The CDR3 sequence is CASSPGGDGSNQPQHF. DNA for the CDR3: TGTGCCAGCAGCCCGGGAGGGGATGGTAGCAATCAGCCCCAGCATTTT. Full variable domain (missing parts from reference TRBV7-9 and TRBJ1-5): DTGVSQNPRHKITKRGQNVTFRCDPISEHNRLYWYRQTLGQGPEFLTYFQNEAQLEKSRLLSDRFSAERPKGSFSTLEIQRTEQGDSAMYLCASSPGGDGSNQPQHFGDGTRLSIL.

V is TRBV19 and J is TRBJ2-7, with TRBD1 identical over 9 bases. V shed 10 bases and J 3 bases; nucleotides not matched to a gene: 7. Germline CDR1 and CDR2: LNHDA and SQIVND (reference sequence). This CDR3 is 13 amino acids long. This CDR3 reads CATSTGGGYEQYF. CDR3 DNA sequence: TGTGCCACATCGACAGGGGGTGGCTACGAGCAGTACTTC.

This chain uses TRBV4-2 with TRBJ1-6; 8 nucleotides match TRBD1. The CDR3 spans 13 residues. Trimming took 4 bases from V and 9 from J; bases not matched to a gene: 2. Per the germline V gene, CDR1 is LGHNA and CDR2 is YNFKEQ. The CDR3 protein is CASSPDRVSPLHF. CDR3 in DNA: TGTGCCAGCAGCCCGGACAGGGTTTCACCCCTCCACTTT.

The chain is built from TRBV7-8 and TRBJ2-7, with a possible D match to TRBD2 (5 bases). Per germline, CDR1 SGHVS and CDR2 FQNEAQ. The germline V and J ends were trimmed by 1 base and 2 bases, with 9 bases remaining between them. The CDR3 extends over 14 amino acids. The CDR3 sequence is CASSLGRATYEQYF. The CDR3 bases are TGTGCCAGCAGCTTAGGGCGGGCGACCTACGAGCAGTACTTC.